This T cell receptor beta chain was retrieved from a study of monozygotic twins with inflammatory bowel disease (dated by TCRdb to between 2018 and 2021). Concerning the study at large: The complete study included about 30 monozygotic twin pairs: 19 IBD-discordant Danish pairs and nine German pairs, of which four were IBD-concordant and five were IBD-discordant. Disease-associated traits were sought mainly through comparisons between IBD patients and their genetically identical healthy co-twins within discordant pairs. Each individual had, on average, about 151 000 unique TCRalpha sequences and 181 000 unique TCRbeta sequences available for analysis. The full study reports these points: Compared with healthy twins, IBD patients shared fewer clonotypes with other individuals, and the difference was most pronounced in patients with signs of disease activity. TCRbeta repertoire diversity, by inverse Simpson index, was decreased in IBD patients compared with their healthy co-twins. Differing immunosuppressive treatments among patients may have added background noise and inter-individual variability to the repertoires. No single strong signal or clonotype linked to IBD turned up in the results, so the idea that one exists was not supported. Repertoire similarity did not differ between concordant and discordant twins, which could be due to limited statistical power. The analysis was unable to tell different T cell subtypes apart.

Notes on this clonotype: Its cognate antigen has yet to be identified.

Library method: 5' RACE. Preparation of each TCR library used around 3.5 ug of total RNA. cDNA was synthesized with SMARTScribe reverse transcriptase in eight separate reactions per sample. During cDNA synthesis, template switching introduced unique molecular identifiers that contained a 6-nucleotide sample barcode. TCRalpha and TCRbeta cDNA was amplified by two nested PCRs of around 15 and 9 cycles, with bead purification after each PCR. Before amplification, the cDNA was both treated with uracil DNA-glycosylase and purified with the QIAquick PCR purification kit. The second PCR was the step at which Illumina TruSeq-compatible adapters and sample-specific barcodes were added. TapeStation and Qubit were used to check library quality and concentration, and approximately 5.5 ng of each library went into the pool. Sequencing of pooled libraries was carried out on an Illumina HiSeq2500 single-index Rapid Run using 2 x 100 bp reads and custom sequencing primers. Concerning the study's data processing: UMI-based consensus assembly with MiGEC version 1.2.6 was used to correct PCR and sequencing errors. MiXCR version 2.1.1 was used for V(D)J alignment, clonotype assembly and CDR3 extraction. Gene usage, clonotype sharing and MAIT/NKT TCR abundance were normalised by analysing the top 1000, 10 000 and 20 000 clonotypes per sample. After downsampling to 27 000 UMIs, diversity was calculated as the inverse Simpson index using the vegan R package. Paired Mann-Whitney U tests on discordant twin pairs were used, with Benjamini-Hochberg multiple-testing correction. Through TCRdb reprocessing, the reads give one entry per CDR3 protein sequence; DNA is omitted. TCRdb, not the authors, supplied the V and J calls. For this sample, the table gives over 350,000 distinct CDR3 sequences. Of the sample, just over 2.5% falls within the top ten clones.

The CDR3 spans 15 residues, from the cysteine through the phenylalanine. DNA for this receptor is not on file. Per the germline V gene, KGHSH is the CDR1 and LQKENI is the CDR2. From each donor, a roughly 2.5 ml peripheral blood sample was collected into PAXgene tubes and kept at -80 degrees C. Without any T cell sorting, total RNA was extracted from whole blood using the PAXgene blood miRNA kit on an automated QIAcube. Peripheral blood from monozygotic twin pairs who were concordant or discordant for inflammatory bowel disease underwent deep TCRalpha and TCRbeta repertoire profiling using unique molecular barcoding. Smoking habits were recorded for all twin pairs, and each individual was classified as a current, former or never smoker.

This TCR derives from a human donor with ulcerative colitis or Crohn's disease, or a healthy co-twin of an affected twin (not recorded which). Recombination linked TRBV18 to TRBJ1-5; no DNA is available, so the TRBD1 call from TCRdb remains unchecked. Specimen: blood. The CDR3 sequence is CASSNRASSNQPQHF. Full variable domain (CDR3 extended with the reference TRBV18 and TRBJ1-5 proteins): NAGVMQNPRHLVRRRGQEARLRCSPMKGHSHVYWYRQLPEEGLKFMVYLQKENIIDESGMPKERFSAEFPKEGPSILRIQQVVRGDSAAYFCASSNRASSNQPQHFGDGTRLSIL.